Given below is one TCR beta chain in context. Assay used: immunoSEQ multiplex PCR; TCRdb lists only in-frame clones, some missing. The repertoire holds about 82,000 clones, with about 93% as singletons. This sample was included in a study of control samples from healthy donors and cancer patients. The CDR3 extends over 19 amino acids. Sequencing was done on a sample of blood. V usage is TRBV21-1 and J usage is TRBJ1-5. TRBV21-1 is listed as a pseudogene. The TCR comes from a woman between 18 and 29 years old in good health. The chain's CDR3 is CASSKVLPGGGYSNQPQHF. In DNA form, the CDR3 reads TGTGCCAGCAGCAAAGTCCTTCCAGGGGGGGGTTATAGCAATCAGCCCCAGCATTTT.